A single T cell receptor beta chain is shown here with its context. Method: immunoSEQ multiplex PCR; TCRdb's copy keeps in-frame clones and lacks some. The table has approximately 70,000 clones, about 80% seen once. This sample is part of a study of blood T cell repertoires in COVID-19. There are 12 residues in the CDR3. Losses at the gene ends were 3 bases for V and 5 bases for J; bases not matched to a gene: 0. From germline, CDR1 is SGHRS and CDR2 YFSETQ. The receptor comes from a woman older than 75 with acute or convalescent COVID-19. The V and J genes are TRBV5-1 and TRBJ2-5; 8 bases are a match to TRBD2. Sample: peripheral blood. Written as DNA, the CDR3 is TGCGCCAGCAGCTCTAGCGGGGAGACCCAGTACTTC. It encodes CASSSSGETQYF.